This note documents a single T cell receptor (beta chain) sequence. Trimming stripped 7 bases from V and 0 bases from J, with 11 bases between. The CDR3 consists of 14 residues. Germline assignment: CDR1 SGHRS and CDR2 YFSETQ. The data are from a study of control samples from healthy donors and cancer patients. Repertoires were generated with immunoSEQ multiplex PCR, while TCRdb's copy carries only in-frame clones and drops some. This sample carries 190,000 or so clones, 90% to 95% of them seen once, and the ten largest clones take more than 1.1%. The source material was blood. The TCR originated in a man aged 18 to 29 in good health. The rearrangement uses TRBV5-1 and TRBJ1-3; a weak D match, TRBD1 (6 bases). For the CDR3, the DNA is TGCGCCAGCTGCGACAGGACCTCTGGAAACACCATATATTTT. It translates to CASCDRTSGNTIYF.